What follows are 31 T cell receptor beta chains derived from one specimen sequenced in a study of molecular identifiers for immune sequencing clone quantification. TCRdb re-analysed the PCR reads in MiXCR, keeping a single row per CDR3 protein. Of over 600,000 distinct CDR3 sequences detected, just under 20% appear once; the ten largest clones hold roughly 0.9%. The specimen was naive CD8+ T cells from blood, with Jurkat cell RNA spiked in. The sample's subset: FACS-sorted CD8+CD4-CCR7+CD45RA+ naive T cells. The receptor set was obtained from a human donor in good health. Some libraries in this study had Jurkat cell RNA spiked in.

This clonotype came up many times. The chain employs TRBV5-1 and TRBJ1-1, with D maybe TRBD1 (5 bases). The V gene's germline CDR1 is SGHRS and CDR2 YFSETQ. The CDR3 has 15 amino acids. V lost 3 bases and J 2 bases, leaving 14 bases between the germline ends. The CDR3 DNA reads as TGCGCCAGCAGCTACCGACAGACCGCCAACACTGAAGCTTTCTTT. This encodes CASSYRQTANTEAFF.

Remarks on this clonotype: A clone one base away is much larger, so this may be a read error. Here the CDR3 omits its conserved ending phenylalanine or tryptophan, so a read error is the likely source. The chain carries TRBV5-3 and TRBJ2-1; 12 bases map to TRBD2. TRBV5-3 is recorded as an ORF, its role being uncertain. This CDR3 spans 17 amino acids. J was trimmed by 6 bases and V by 8 bases; bases with no gene match: 15. CDR3 nucleotides: TGTGCCAGCAGCAATAGACTAGCGGGGGTGGGCGGCAATGAGCAGTTCCTC. Its translation is CASSNRLAGVGGNEQFL.

This clonotype was observed a handful of times. Compared with germline, one end of the junction differs, possibly owing to a read error. The V and J genes are TRBV5-1 and TRBJ1-2, with D uncertain. The V gene's germline CDR1 is SGHRS and CDR2 YFSETQ. The CDR3 runs to 15 residues. The CDR3: CASSLDWTYDYGCTF. The CDR3 DNA is TGCGCCAGCAGCTTGGACTGGACGTATGACTATGGCTGCACCTTC.

There are a few counts of this clonotype. The chain employs TRBV15 and TRBJ2-5; D assignment may be TRBD1 or TRBD2 (5 bases each). Germline values: CDR1 LNHNV, CDR2 YYDKDF (reference sequence). The CDR3 extends over 13 amino acids. V lost 1 base, J lost 8 bases, and 11 bases lay in between. CDR3 region: CATSRGGAPTQYF. In nucleotides, the CDR3 is TGTGCCACCAGCAGAGGAGGGGCCCCCACCCAGTACTTC.

This clonotype was observed many times. At one end, the junction sequence differs from germline, possibly due to a read error. The chain combines TRBV28 with TRBJ1-1, with 7 bases that match TRBD1. This CDR3 has 16 residues. CDR1 is MDHEN and CDR2 is SYDVKM in the germline V gene. This CDR3 reads CASSLPSDRASSEAFF. Written as DNA, the CDR3 is TGTGCCAGCAGTTTACCAAGTGACAGGGCTTCTTCTGAGGCTTTCTTT.

The CDR3 protein is CASSFLPSGSAQFF. The DNA for the CDR3 is TGTGCCAGCAGCTTTCTTCCTAGCGGGAGCGCTCAGTTCTTC. V usage is TRBV11-2 and J usage is TRBJ2-1; 10 bases line up with TRBD2. Losses at the gene ends were 3 bases for V and 13 bases for J; bases not matched to a gene: 9. This CDR3 is 14 amino acids long. Germline V gene data show CDR1 as SGHAT and CDR2 as FQNNGV.

This clonotype showed up many times. The V and J genes are TRBV27 and TRBJ2-3, with TRBD2 matching 7 bases. The V gene's germline CDR1 is MNHEY and CDR2 SMNVEV (reference sequence). V lost 3 bases and J lost 0; bases outside the gene matches: 6. This CDR3 comprises 16 residues. CDR3 nucleotides: TGTGCCAGCAGTTTCCGGCGGGAGCCTAGCACAGATACGCAGTATTTT. It specifies CASSFRREPSTDTQYF.

This clonotype was seen at least ten times. The chain has TRBV19 and TRBJ2-3, with D possibly matching TRBD2 (6 bases). Trimming pared 5 bases from V and 2 bases from J, leaving 14 bases between. CDR1 is LNHDA, CDR2 SQIVND, per germline (reference sequence). The CDR3 length is 15 residues. The CDR3 DNA reads TGTGCCAGTAGTCGACTAGAACTCAACACAGATACGCAGTATTTT. This gives the protein CASSRLELNTDTQYF.

This clonotype was seen repeatedly, ten times or more. The J gene is TRBJ1-5, the V gene TRBV20-1; D call uncertain. This CDR3 contains 13 residues. Trimming took 3 bases from V and 9 from J, leaving 15 bases between them. Germline V CDR1 and CDR2: DFQATT, SNEGSKA (reference sequence). Written as DNA, the CDR3 is TGCAGTGCTAGCGATACCCCCACTGGGCCCCAGCATTTT. It encodes CSASDTPTGPQHF.

There are many counts of this clonotype. The chain joins TRBV20-1 to TRBJ2-7; 7 bases are shared with TRBD1. Germline-derived CDR1 and CDR2 are DFQATT and SNEGSKA (reference sequence). CDR3 length equals 12 residues. The V segment lost 6 bases and the J segment 1 base; nucleotides outside the gene matches: 3. The chain's CDR3 is CSATTGSYEQYF. The CDR3 nucleotides are TGCAGTGCAACGACAGGGTCCTACGAGCAGTACTTC.

Concerning this clonotype itself: It may be a read error: a sequence one base away is much more abundant. This chain joins TRBV29-1 and TRBJ2-7, with D perhaps TRBD1 (5 bases). Germline CDR1 and CDR2: SQVTM and ANQGSEA. This CDR3 comprises 15 residues. The DNA of the CDR3 is TGCAGCGTGGAAGGGGCAGGGAAGGGGACCTACGAGCAGTACTTC. Translated: CSVEGAGKGTYEQYF.

The chain couples TRBV10-3 to TRBJ1-1; D is undetermined. Germline-derived CDR1 and CDR2 are ENHRY and SYGVKD. The CDR3 extends over 15 amino acids. Trimming shortened V by 3 bases and J by 0 bases, and 11 bases separated the two germline ends. The CDR3 spells CAISDRQDLNTEAFF. DNA for the CDR3: TGTGCCATCAGTGATCGGCAGGATTTGAACACTGAAGCTTTCTTT.

As concerns this clonotype: Possible read error: a much larger clone is one base away. In this CDR3 the conserved last residue, phenylalanine or tryptophan, is missing, so a read error is likely. V is TRBV6-5 and J is TRBJ2-7; D remains unclear. Trimming shortened V by 2 bases and J by 1 base, and 9 bases separated the two germline ends. Germline CDR1 MNHEY, CDR2 SVGAGI. The CDR3 extends over 14 amino acids. This CDR3 reads CASSYRQLSYEQYL. In DNA, the CDR3 is TGTGCCAGCAGTTACCGCCAGCTTTCCTACGAGCAGTACCTC.

This clonotype has a count of ten or more. The CDR3 region has the DNA TGTGCCAGCAGCTTAGAGGCGGAGATGAACACTGAAGCTTTCTTT. Its protein product is CASSLEAEMNTEAFF. This chain uses TRBV7-6 with TRBJ1-1; D remains unclear. The CDR3 has 15 amino acids. From germline, CDR1 is SGHVS and CDR2 FNYEAQ. Trimming stripped 1 base from V and 0 bases from J, with 9 bases between.

This clonotype was detected many times. Here the CDR3 DNA reads TGCAGCGTTGATGGGACAGCCGCCTACAATGAGCAGTTCTTC. It translates to CSVDGTAAYNEQFF. The V gene is TRBV29-1, the J gene TRBJ2-1, with 7 nucleotides matching TRBD1. Trimming took 3 bases from V and 2 from J; bases not matched to a gene: 4. This CDR3 spans 14 amino acids. Germline loops: CDR1 SQVTM, CDR2 ANQGSEA.

Of note for this clonotype: Possible read error: a much larger clone is one base away. This chain links TRBV5-1 with TRBJ2-7; no definite D call. The germline CDR1 and CDR2 sequences are SGHRS and YFSETQ. This CDR3 spans 15 amino acids. V gave up 3 bases and J gave up 5 bases, with 18 bases separating them. The CDR3 is CASSSAFQAAHEQYF. In DNA form, the CDR3 reads TGCGCCAGCAGCTCGGCCTTTCAGGCCGCCCACGAGCAGTACTTC.

This clonotype was seen repeatedly, ten times or more. This sequence joins TRBV7-6 and TRBJ2-7; 7 nucleotides match TRBD1. This CDR3 is built from 13 residues. Germline V gene sequence: CDR1 SGHVS, CDR2 FNYEAQ. V lost 4 bases and J lost 6; bases outside the gene matches: 6. In DNA, the CDR3 is TGTGCCAGCAGCTCGCAGGGGGTTGGCGAGCAGTACTTC. It translates to CASSSQGVGEQYF.

This clonotype was found many times. The V gene is TRBV6-5, the J gene TRBJ2-7; the match to TRBD1 covers 8 bases. Germline assignment: CDR1 MNHEY and CDR2 SVGAGI. The J segment lost 3 bases and the V segment lost 6 bases, leaving 7 bases of the junction unmatched. This CDR3 spans 14 amino acids. Here the CDR3 DNA reads TGTGCCAGCAGGGGACAGGTGGGCCGCTACGAGCAGTACTTC. As protein: CASRGQVGRYEQYF.

At least ten counts were recorded for this clonotype. V is TRBV7-9 and J is TRBJ2-7; D remains unclear. The CDR3 sequence is 15 residues long. Trimming left V 1 base short and J 0 bases short, with 10 bases between. CDR1 SEHNR and CDR2 FQNEAQ come from the germline V gene (reference sequence). The CDR3 sequence: CASSLVTATSYEQYF. The CDR3 DNA is TGTGCCAGCAGCTTAGTAACCGCGACCTCCTACGAGCAGTACTTC. The full variable domain, in which reference TRBV7-9 and TRBJ2-7 provide the parts outside the CDR3, is DTGVSQNPRHKITKRGQNVTFRCDPISEHNRLYWYRQTLGQGPEFLTYFQNEAQLEKSRLLSDRFSAERPKGSFSTLEIQRTEQGDSAMYLCASSLVTATSYEQYFGPGTRLTVT.

This clonotype has at least ten counts. J is TRBJ2-3 and V is TRBV20-1; D gene uncertain. CDR3 length equals 12 residues. Germline CDR1 and CDR2: DFQATT and SNEGSKA (reference sequence). The V gene lost 0 bases and the J gene lost 2 bases, with 3 bases spanning the gap. CDR3: CSARELTDTQYF. CDR3 in DNA: TGCAGTGCTAGAGAACTCACAGATACGCAGTATTTT.

The sample holds many counts of this clonotype. V usage is TRBV3-1 and J usage is TRBJ2-4; weak D call: TRBD2 (5 bases). From germline, CDR1 is LGHDT and CDR2 YNNKEL (reference sequence). V lost 5 bases to trimming and J lost 7 bases, with 12 bases between them. The length of the CDR3 is 13 residues. The CDR3 region is CASSFTGNNIQYF. The CDR3 DNA sequence: TGTGCCAGCAGCTTCACGGGAAATAACATTCAGTACTTC.

This clonotype was picked up many times. The V call is TRBV5-6, the J call TRBJ2-5; 12 bases are shared with TRBD1. CDR3 length equals 18 residues. The V gene's germline CDR1 is SGHDT and CDR2 YYEEEE. V dropped 2 bases and J dropped 7; count of bases not matched to a gene: 15. CDR3 DNA sequence: TGTGCCAGCAGCTTCGCCGAAGGGACAGGGGGCGCTTGGGTGACCCAGTACTTC. Protein product: CASSFAEGTGGAWVTQYF.

Details on this clonotype: This may come from a read error, since a much larger clone is one base off. This chain uses TRBV27 with TRBJ2-7, with 11 bases fitting TRBD2. The junction had 5 bases not matched to a gene; V was cut back by 8 bases and J by 2 bases. The germline V gene encodes CDR1 MNHEY and CDR2 SMNVEV (reference sequence). The CDR3 totals 14 residues. The CDR3 coding sequence is TGTGCCAGCGGGGGACTAGCGGATGCCTACGAGCAGTACTTC. Translation: CASGGLADAYEQYF.

The V call is TRBV27, the J call TRBJ1-6, with D hard to call. The germline V gene encodes CDR1 MNHEY and CDR2 SMNVEV (reference sequence). The length of the CDR3 is 15 residues. V lost 5 bases and J 10 bases, leaving 18 bases between the germline ends. CDR3 coding DNA: TGTGCCAGCAGTCACCGACTCCAGGAGTACTCACCCCTCCACTTT. Its protein is CASSHRLQEYSPLHF.

Only a few counts were recorded for this clonotype. V and J are TRBV3-1 and TRBJ2-5, with 7 bases aligning to TRBD1. Germline V gene data show CDR1 as LGHDT and CDR2 as YNNKEL (reference sequence). This CDR3 is 12 amino acids long. V trimming: 5 bases; J trimming: 5 bases; junction bases outside the gene matches: 2. The CDR3 coding sequence is TGTGCCAGCAGCGGACAGGACGAGACCCAGTACTTC. Residues: CASSGQDETQYF.

This clonotype was counted ten times or more. This rearrangement joins TRBV6-2 or TRBV6-3 to TRBJ1-5; D is unresolved. V was clipped by 6 bases and J by 6 bases, with 9 bases between them. CDR3 length: 12 residues. Germline V gene lookup returns CDR1 MNHEY and CDR2 SVGEGT. CDR3 bases: TGTGCCAGCAGGTCCCTTTTTCAGCCCCAGCATTTT. This translates into CASRSLFQPQHF.

With respect to this clonotype: In this CDR3 the conserved last residue, phenylalanine or tryptophan, is missing, so a read error is likely. The V call is TRBV6-2 or TRBV6-3, the J call TRBJ2-7, with a tentative D call TRBD1 (6 bases). CDR3 length: 14 residues. Trimming took 7 bases from V and 2 from J, leaving 15 bases between them. CDR1 MNHEY and CDR2 SVGEGT come from the germline V gene. The CDR3 bases are TGTGCCAGCATCTCGGACAGAGAACCCTACGAGCAGTACCTC. Translated, it gives CASISDREPYEQYL.

This clonotype was recorded a few times. CDR3: CASSPPPTGGDPHNEQFF. DNA of the CDR3: TGTGCCAGCAGCCCCCCCCCTACAGGGGGCGATCCCCACAATGAGCAGTTCTTC. This chain joins TRBV7-9 and TRBJ2-1; 9 positions match TRBD1. Looked up from germline, CDR1 is SEHNR and CDR2 is FQNEAQ (reference sequence). V shed 5 bases, J shed 5 bases, and the junction held 16 bases outside the gene matches. The CDR3 spans 18 residues.

This clonotype came up once. With a much larger clone just one base away, this may be a read error. CDR3 amino acids: CASNRQNTGAFF. CDR3 bases: TGTGCCAGTAATCGCCAGAACACTGGAGCTTTCTTT. The chain uses TRBV2 and TRBJ1-1; D uncertain. The CDR3 is made up of 12 amino acids. The V gene's germline CDR1 is SNHLY and CDR2 FYNNEI.

Remarks on this clonotype: A much larger clone differs by one base, so this may be a read error. The chain employs TRBV15 and TRBJ2-1; maybe TRBD2 (7 bases). Germline loops: CDR1 LNHNV, CDR2 YYDKDF (reference sequence). This CDR3 spans 15 amino acids. The CDR3 region has the DNA TGTGCCACAGGGGGGGGAAGGGCCCCTACGAATGAGCGGTTCTTC. This encodes CATGGGRAPTNERFF.

This clonotype was seen ten or more times. V gene TRBV27 combines with J gene TRBJ2-7; possibly TRBD1 for D (6 bases). The CDR3 length is 14 residues. V gave up 3 bases and J gave up 5 bases, with 14 bases separating them. Germline lookup yields CDR1 MNHEY and CDR2 SMNVEV (reference sequence). The CDR3 DNA follows: TGTGCCAGCAGTTTCGTAGACAGGAGAGACGAGCAGTACTTC. Amino acids: CASSFVDRRDEQYF.